This T cell receptor (beta chain) was sequenced during a study of T cells expressing NK-cell markers. Germline CDR1 is LNHDA and CDR2 is SQIVND (reference sequence). This CDR3 region has 15 residues. Of note for this clonotype: Its specificity is unknown.

For each CDR3 protein, TCRdb gives one entry from its re-call of the 5' RACE reads, without DNA. The sample table includes a few hundred thousand distinct CDR3 sequences. Study conclusions and caveats: A handful of donors likewise had their CD3+CD56-NKG2C+ fraction led by these clonotypes.

V usage is TRBV19 and J usage is TRBJ1-1. This receptor was taken from a woman aged 45 to 65 in good health. Sequenced: blood T cells: a sorted CD56 or NKG2C T cell subset, CD4+ or CD8+ T cells, or bulk PBMC T cells (not recorded which). CDR3 amino acids: CASSASRVSLAEAFF.